These 16 T cell receptor beta chains share one sample of origin, sequenced in a study of Ad26.COV2.S vaccination and SARS-CoV-2 variants. Repertoires were generated with immunoSEQ multiplex PCR, while TCRdb's copy carries only in-frame clones and drops some. The sample yields a few hundred thousand clones, around 87% seen once. As for treatment: around 19 received Ad26.COV2.S at low or high dose, single or two shots; about 5 received placebo; per-sample allocation not given. Samples analyzed were those drawn on day 63 after the first vaccine or placebo injection. The source material was peripheral blood, sampled in a trial of Ad26.COV2.S vaccine versus placebo. The receptors derive from a person between 18 and 65 years old who received the Ad26.COV2.S COVID-19 vaccine or a placebo.

V and J are TRBV5-5 and TRBJ2-2; the D is unclear. Trimming removed 2 bases from V and 6 bases from J, with 8 bases in between. CDR3 size: 13 residues. CDR1 and CDR2 from the germline V gene are SGHKS and YYEKEE (reference sequence). In DNA form, the CDR3 reads TGTGCCAGCAGCTTTATGGTGCCCGGGGAGCTGTTTTTT. Its protein is CASSFMVPGELFF.

The genes are TRBV18 and TRBJ2-5; possibly TRBD1 or TRBD2 for D (6 bases each). CDR1 is KGHSH, CDR2 LQKENI, per germline. The CDR3 spans 16 residues. Trimming left V 6 bases short and J 4 bases short, with 21 bases between. The CDR3 loop reads CASSPPAGGQRETQYF. The CDR3 DNA sequence: TGTGCCAGCTCCCCTCCTGCCGGGGGCCAGAGAGAGACCCAGTACTTC.

The V and J genes are TRBV7-8 and TRBJ2-7, with 7 bases lining up with TRBD1. The CDR3 extends over 13 amino acids. Germline V gene data show CDR1 as SGHVS and CDR2 as FQNEAQ. Trimming removed 5 bases from V and 3 bases from J; junction bases left unmatched: 4. The CDR3 DNA follows: TGTGCCAGCAGCCTGCGGACAGGCTACGAGCAGTACTTC. Amino acids: CASSLRTGYEQYF.

This chain uses TRBV6-6 with TRBJ2-7, with D tentatively TRBD2 (6 bases). The CDR3 extends over 13 amino acids. The germline V gene has CDR1 MNHNY and CDR2 SVGAGI (reference sequence). Trimming pared 6 bases from V and 3 bases from J, leaving 12 bases between. The CDR3: CASSPGESYEQYF. The CDR3 bases are TGTGCCAGCAGCCCGGGGGAGAGCTACGAGCAGTACTTC.

The J gene is TRBJ2-1, the V gene TRBV30, with TRBD2 matching over 7 bases. Germline CDR1 is GTSNPN and CDR2 is SVGIG (reference sequence). V lost 4 bases to trimming and J lost 8 bases; unmatched junction nucleotides: 17. This CDR3 comprises 16 residues. CDR3 in amino acids: CAWTEKRDLINYEQFF. The CDR3 nucleotides read TGTGCCTGGACGGAGAAGCGGGACTTAATTAACTATGAGCAGTTCTTC.

This rearrangement joins TRBV9 to TRBJ1-1; D is undetermined. The CDR3 length is 13 residues. Germline CDR1 is SGDLS and CDR2 is YYNGEE. V was shortened by 5 bases and J by 3 bases, with 11 bases between the two germline ends. CDR3 residues: CASRDDRDTEAFF. The CDR3, as DNA: TGTGCCAGCAGAGACGACCGAGACACTGAAGCTTTCTTT.

This rearrangement joins TRBV30 to TRBJ1-2; tentatively, D is TRBD1 (6 bases). The germline gives CDR1 GTSNPN, CDR2 SVGIG (reference sequence). CDR3 length: 12 amino acids. V was pared by 1 base and J by 8 bases, with 11 bases between. Here the CDR3 DNA reads TGTGCCTGGAGTGAGGACAGTTCAGGCTACACCTTC. As protein: CAWSEDSSGYTF.

This chain links TRBV4-2 with TRBJ1-6; D remains unclear. CDR3 length: 18 amino acids. Germline CDR1 reads LGHNA; CDR2 reads YNFKEQ. The V end lost 2 bases, the J end lost 0 bases, and 14 bases lay between the germline ends. CDR3 loop: CASSQTNWKSSYNSPLHF. The DNA of the CDR3 is TGTGCCAGCAGCCAAACTAACTGGAAGAGCTCCTATAATTCACCCCTCCACTTT.

This rearrangement joins TRBV30 to TRBJ1-1; no definite D call. The CDR3 totals 12 residues. The ends were cut back, 2 bases at V and 2 bases at J, with 6 bases in the middle. Germline V gives CDR1 GTSNPN, CDR2 SVGIG (reference sequence). The CDR3 loop reads CAWSPLNTEAFF. CDR3 sequence (DNA): TGTGCCTGGAGTCCACTAAACACTGAAGCTTTCTTT.

The chain is built from TRBV4-1 and TRBJ2-7; 12 nucleotides match TRBD2. Losses at the gene ends were 1 base for V and 6 bases for J; bases not matched to a gene: 4. CDR1 is MGHRA and CDR2 is YSYEKL in the germline V gene. The CDR3 length is 15 residues. Here the CDR3 DNA reads TGCGCCAGCAGCCAAGGACTAGCGGGGGCGGGCGAGCAGTACTTC. As protein: CASSQGLAGAGEQYF.

This chain uses TRBV20-1 with TRBJ2-2, with 10 positions matching TRBD2. The CDR3 is 16 amino acids. V lost 5 bases, J lost 4 bases, and 10 bases stayed unmatched. Per germline, CDR1 DFQATT and CDR2 SNEGSKA (reference sequence). The CDR3, as DNA: TGCAGTGCTGGTGACCAGCGGGGGGGCGGCACCGGGGAGCTGTTTTTT. Encoded protein: CSAGDQRGGGTGELFF.

There are a few counts of this clone. V gene TRBV10-3 combines with J gene TRBJ1-2, with TRBD1 matching 8 bases. The CDR3 is made up of 15 amino acids. V dropped 6 bases and J dropped 0; count of bases not matched to a gene: 6. Germline lookup yields CDR1 ENHRY and CDR2 SYGVKD. CDR3 DNA: TGTGCCATCAGGGACAGGGTAGCGGCTAACTATGGCTACACCTTC. It is translated as CAIRDRVAANYGYTF.

The V and J genes are TRBV18 and TRBJ1-1; D possibly corresponds to TRBD1 (6 bases). This CDR3 has 15 amino acids. Between the trimmed V and J ends, which lost 5 bases and 2 bases, there was a span of 15 bases. In germline, CDR1 is KGHSH, CDR2 LQKENI. The CDR3 DNA sequence: TGTGCCAGCTCAGAATCGACAGGACTTAACACTGAAGCTTTCTTT. Translation: CASSESTGLNTEAFF.

The chain couples TRBV6-5 to TRBJ2-5, with TRBD1 identical over 9 bases. J gave up 4 bases and V 4 bases, and 7 bases lay outside the gene matches. The CDR3 runs to 15 residues. Germline V gene data show CDR1 as MNHEY and CDR2 as SVGAGI. The CDR3 coding sequence is TGTGCCAGCAGTTTCGCTACAGGGGGCAGAGAGACCCAGTACTTC. It yields the protein CASSFATGGRETQYF.

The V and J genes are TRBV3-1 (or the pseudogene TRBV3-2) and TRBJ2-1; a possible D gene is TRBD1 (5 bases). Germline V gene data show CDR1 as LGHDT and CDR2 as YNNKEL (reference sequence). Trimming removed 1 base at V and 10 bases at J, with 8 bases between. This CDR3 is built from 12 residues. The CDR3 reads CASSQAGQEQFF. CDR3 bases: TGTGCCAGCAGCCAAGCAGGGCAAGAGCAGTTCTTC.

The rearrangement links TRBV11-2 to TRBJ2-1; D ambiguous. This CDR3 has 13 amino acids. The V and J ends lost 0 bases and 6 bases respectively, with 6 bases between them. Germline loops: CDR1 SGHAT, CDR2 FQNNGV. CDR3 in DNA: TGTGCCAGCAGCTTAGATGGGTTCAATGAGCAGTTCTTC. Protein sequence: CASSLDGFNEQFF.